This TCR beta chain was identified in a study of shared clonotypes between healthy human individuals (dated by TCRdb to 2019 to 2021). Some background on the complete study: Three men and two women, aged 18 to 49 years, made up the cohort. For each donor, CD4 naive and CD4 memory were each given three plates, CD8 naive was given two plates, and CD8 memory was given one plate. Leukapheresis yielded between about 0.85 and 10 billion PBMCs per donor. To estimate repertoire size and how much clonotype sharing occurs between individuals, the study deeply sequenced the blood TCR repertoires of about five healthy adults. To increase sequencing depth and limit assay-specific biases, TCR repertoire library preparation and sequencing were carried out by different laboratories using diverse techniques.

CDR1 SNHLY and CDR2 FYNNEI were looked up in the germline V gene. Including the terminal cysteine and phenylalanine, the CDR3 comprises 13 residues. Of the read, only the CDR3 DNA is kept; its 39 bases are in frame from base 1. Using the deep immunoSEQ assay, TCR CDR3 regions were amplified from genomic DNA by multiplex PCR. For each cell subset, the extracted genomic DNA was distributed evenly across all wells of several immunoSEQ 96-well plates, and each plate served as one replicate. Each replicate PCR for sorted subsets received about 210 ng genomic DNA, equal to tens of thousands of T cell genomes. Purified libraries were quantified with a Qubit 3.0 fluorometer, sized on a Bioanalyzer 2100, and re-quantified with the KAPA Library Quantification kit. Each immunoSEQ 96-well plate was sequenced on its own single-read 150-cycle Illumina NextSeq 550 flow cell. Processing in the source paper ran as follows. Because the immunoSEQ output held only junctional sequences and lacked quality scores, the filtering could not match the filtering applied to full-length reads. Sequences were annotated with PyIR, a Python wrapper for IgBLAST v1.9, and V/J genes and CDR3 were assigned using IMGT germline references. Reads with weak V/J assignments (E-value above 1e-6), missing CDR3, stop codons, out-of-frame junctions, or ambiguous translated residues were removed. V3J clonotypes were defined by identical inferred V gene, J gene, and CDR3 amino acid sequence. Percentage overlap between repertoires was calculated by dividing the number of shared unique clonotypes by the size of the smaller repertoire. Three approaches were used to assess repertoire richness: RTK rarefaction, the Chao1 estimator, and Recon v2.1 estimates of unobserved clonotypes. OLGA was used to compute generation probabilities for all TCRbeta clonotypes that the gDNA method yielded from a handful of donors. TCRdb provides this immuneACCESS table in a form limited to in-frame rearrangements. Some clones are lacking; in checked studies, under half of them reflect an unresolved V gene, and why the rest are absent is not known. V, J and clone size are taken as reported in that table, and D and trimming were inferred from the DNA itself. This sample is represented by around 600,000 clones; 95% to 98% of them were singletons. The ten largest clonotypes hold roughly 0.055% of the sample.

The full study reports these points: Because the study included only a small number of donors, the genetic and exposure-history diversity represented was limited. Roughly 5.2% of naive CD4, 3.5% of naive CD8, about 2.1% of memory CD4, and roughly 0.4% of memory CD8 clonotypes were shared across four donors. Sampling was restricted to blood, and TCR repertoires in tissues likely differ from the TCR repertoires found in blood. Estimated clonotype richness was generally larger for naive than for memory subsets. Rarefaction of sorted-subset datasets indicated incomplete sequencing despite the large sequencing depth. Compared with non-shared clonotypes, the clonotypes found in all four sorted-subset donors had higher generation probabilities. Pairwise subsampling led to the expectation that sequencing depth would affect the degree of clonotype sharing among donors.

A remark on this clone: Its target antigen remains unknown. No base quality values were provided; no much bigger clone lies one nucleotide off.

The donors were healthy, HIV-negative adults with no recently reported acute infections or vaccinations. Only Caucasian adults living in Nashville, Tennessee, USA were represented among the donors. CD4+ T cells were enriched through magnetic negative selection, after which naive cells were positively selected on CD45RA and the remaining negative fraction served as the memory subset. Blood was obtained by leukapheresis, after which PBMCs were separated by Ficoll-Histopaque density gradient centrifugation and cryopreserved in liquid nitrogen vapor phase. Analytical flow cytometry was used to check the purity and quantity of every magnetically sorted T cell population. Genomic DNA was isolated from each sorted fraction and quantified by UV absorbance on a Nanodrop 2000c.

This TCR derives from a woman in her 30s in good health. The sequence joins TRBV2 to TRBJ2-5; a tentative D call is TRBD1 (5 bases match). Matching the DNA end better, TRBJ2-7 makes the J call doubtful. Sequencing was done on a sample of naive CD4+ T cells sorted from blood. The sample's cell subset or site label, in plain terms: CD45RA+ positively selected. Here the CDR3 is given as CASRATEFYEQYF. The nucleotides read TGTGCCAGCAGGGCGACAGAGTTCTACGAGCAGTACTTC.